This T cell receptor beta chain is drawn from a study of graft-versus-host responses after intestinal transplantation. Findings and caveats of the study: Early post-transplant falls in HvG clones accompanied the peak levels of circulating GvH clones.

The CDR3 covers 16 residues. V shed 4 bases, J shed 7 bases, and the junction held 10 bases outside the gene matches. Germline V CDR1 and CDR2: MNHNS, SASEGT. Method: immunoSEQ multiplex PCR; TCRdb's copy keeps in-frame clones and lacks some. Of fewer than 25,000 clones in the sample, roughly half are singletons; the top ten hold 0.7% to 0.9%. This receptor was taken from a human patient who received an intestinal transplant. This specimen was alloreactive CD4+ T cells from a mixed lymphocyte reaction culture, taken before intestinal transplant. Subset meaning: CFSE-low proliferating T cells sorted from roughly six-day pre-transplant mixed lymphocyte reaction (GvH or HvG direction). The chain carries TRBV6-1 and TRBJ1-4; the match to TRBD1 covers 9 bases. CDR3 residues: CASSGGWTGDGEKLFF. The CDR3, as DNA: TGTGCCAGCAGTGGGGGGTGGACAGGGGACGGTGAAAAACTGTTTTTT.